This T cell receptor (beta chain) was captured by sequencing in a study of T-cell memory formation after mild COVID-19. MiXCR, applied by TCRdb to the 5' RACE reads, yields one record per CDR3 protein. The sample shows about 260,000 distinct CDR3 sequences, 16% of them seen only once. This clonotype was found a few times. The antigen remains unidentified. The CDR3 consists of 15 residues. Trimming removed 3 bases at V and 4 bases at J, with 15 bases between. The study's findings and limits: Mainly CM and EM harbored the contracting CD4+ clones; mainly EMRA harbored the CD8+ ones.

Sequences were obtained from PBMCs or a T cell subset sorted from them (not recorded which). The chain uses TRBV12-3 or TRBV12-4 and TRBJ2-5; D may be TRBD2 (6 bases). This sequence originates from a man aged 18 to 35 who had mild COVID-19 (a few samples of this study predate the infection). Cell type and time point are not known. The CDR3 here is CASSFEATRGETQYF. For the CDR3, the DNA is TGTGCCAGCAGTTTCGAGGCGACTAGAGGAGAGACCCAGTACTTC.